This T cell receptor beta chain was obtained from a study of blood T cell repertoires in COVID-19. Methods used by the authors: Reference gene primers were amplified, and this amplification served to estimate nucleated cell counts. TCRdb keeps only in-frame clones here, not all; method: immunoSEQ multiplex PCR. The DNA gave D and trimming, while V, J and clone size come from that table. Of tens of thousands of clones in the sample, 80% to 90% are singletons; the top ten hold under 3%. Input material: peripheral blood. The receptor's source is a man aged 50 to 59 with acute or convalescent COVID-19.

In DNA form, the CDR3 reads TGTGCCATCAGTGTTAGGGGGCCCTACGAGCAGTACTTC. Its protein product is CAISVRGPYEQYF. The chain joins TRBV10-3 to TRBJ2-7; 7 bases map to TRBD1. Germline trimming cut 4 bases from V and 2 bases from J; bases unmatched to any gene: 2. The CDR3 runs 13 residues. Germline loops: CDR1 ENHRY, CDR2 SYGVKD.